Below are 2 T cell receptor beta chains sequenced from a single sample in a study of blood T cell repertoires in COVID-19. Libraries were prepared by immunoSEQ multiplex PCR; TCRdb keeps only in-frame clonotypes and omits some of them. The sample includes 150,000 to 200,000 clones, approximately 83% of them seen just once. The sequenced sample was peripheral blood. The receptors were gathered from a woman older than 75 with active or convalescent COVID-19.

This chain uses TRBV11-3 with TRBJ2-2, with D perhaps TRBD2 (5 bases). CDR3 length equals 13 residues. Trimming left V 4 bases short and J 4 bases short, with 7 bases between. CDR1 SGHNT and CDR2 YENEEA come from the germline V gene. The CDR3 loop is CASSSGGTGELFF. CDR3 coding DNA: TGTGCCAGCAGCTCCGGAGGCACCGGGGAGCTGTTTTTT. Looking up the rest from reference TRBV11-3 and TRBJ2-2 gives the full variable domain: EAGVVQSPRYKIIEKKQPVAFWCNPISGHNTLYWYLQNLGQGPELLIRYENEEAVDDSQLPKDRFSAERLKGVDSTLKIQPAELGDSAVYLCASSSGGTGELFFGEGSRLTVL.

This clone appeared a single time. CDR3 coding DNA: TGTGCCAGCAGCCGCCCGGACAGGGGGCGCCGGACTGAAGCTTTCTTT. Its translation: CASSRPDRGRRTEAFF. The chain uses TRBV3-1 (or the pseudogene TRBV3-2) and TRBJ1-1; the match to TRBD1 covers 11 bases. The CDR3 length is 16 residues. V was clipped by 4 bases and J by 5 bases; unmatched bases: 9. Germline assignment: CDR1 LGHDT and CDR2 YNNKEL (reference sequence).